This T cell receptor (beta chain) is drawn from a study of shared clonotypes between healthy human individuals. Study-level background: Used for every donor were three CD4 naive, three CD4 memory, two CD8 naive and one CD8 memory plate.

Replicate PCRs run on sorted subsets employed around 200 ng DNA, tens of thousands of T cell genomes. The assay was immunoSEQ multiplex PCR, and TCRdb's table has in-frame clones only and misses some. The sample shows hundreds of thousands of clones, roughly 96% of them seen only once. About this clone: The antigen is unknown.

CD45RO-negative cells were positively selected for CCR7, leaving out terminally differentiated effector memory CD45RA+ cells. Study results and caveats: Estimated clonotype richness was generally higher in naive than memory subsets. Naive CD4 clonotypes were shared across a handful of donors at around 5.4%.

The CDR3 consists of 16 residues. This clonotype was sampled from a woman aged 25-40 years in good health. The sequencing sample was made of naive CD8+ T cells sorted from blood. The rearrangement links TRBV21-1 to TRBJ2-1; the table assigns TRBD1, which was not confirmed against the DNA. TRBV21-1 is noted as a pseudogene. CDR3 nucleotides: TGTGCCAGCAGCAAAGTCTCGGGACAGCTATACAATGAGCAGTTCTTC. Protein: CASSKVSGQLYNEQFF.